This T cell receptor (beta chain) appears in the sequencing data of a study of CD8 T cells in Susac syndrome. In the study overall: Treatment at blood withdrawal was none, corticosteroids, or intravenous immunoglobulin alone in Susac syndrome patients.

Sequencing of TCR beta covered CD8+ and CD4+ T cells obtained from blood. Negative isolation was used for CD8+ and CD4+ T cells and FACS enrichment for TEMRA cells. RNA, at about 0.45 to 1 ug, was reverse transcribed with random hexamers. By means of immunoSEQ multiplex PCR, TCR beta CDR3 spanning 54 Vbeta and 13 Jbeta underwent amplification. TCRdb reprocessed the immunoSEQ multiplex PCR reads via MiXCR and lists one record per CDR3 protein. The sample has fewer than 200,000 distinct CDR3 sequences, approximately 94% seen once. The TCR originated in a human donor with Susac syndrome. Sequenced input: CD4+ T cells from PBMCs.

This CDR3 is CASSQVPGADSPLHF. Written as DNA, the CDR3 is TGTGCCAGCAGCCAAGTTCCAGGGGCGGATTCACCCCTCCACTTT. V is TRBV3-1 and J is TRBJ1-6; TRBD1 is a possible D gene (6 bases). Germline values: CDR1 LGHDT, CDR2 YNNKEL (reference sequence). V was shortened by 1 base and J by 8 bases, with 12 bases between the two germline ends. This CDR3 has 15 residues.